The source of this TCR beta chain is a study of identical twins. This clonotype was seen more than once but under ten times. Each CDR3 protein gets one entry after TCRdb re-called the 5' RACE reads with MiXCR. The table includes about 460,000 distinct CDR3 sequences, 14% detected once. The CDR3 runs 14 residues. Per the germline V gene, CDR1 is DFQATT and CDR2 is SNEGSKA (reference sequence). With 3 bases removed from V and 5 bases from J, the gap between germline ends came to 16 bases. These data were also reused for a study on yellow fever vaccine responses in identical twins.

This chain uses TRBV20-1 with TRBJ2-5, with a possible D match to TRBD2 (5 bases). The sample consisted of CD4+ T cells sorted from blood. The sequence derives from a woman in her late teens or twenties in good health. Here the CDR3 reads CSASRGMGGETQYF. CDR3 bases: TGCAGTGCTAGCCGGGGTATGGGTGGCGAGACCCAGTACTTC.